This T cell receptor (beta chain) stems from a study of blood T cells in healthy people across ages. Study-wide results and caveats: Higher naive T cell percentage went strongly together with higher TCR beta diversity. Measured against age, TCR beta diversity per million T cells decreased in a roughly linear manner. What prevented conclusive comparison of naive and antigen-experienced cells was that PBMCs were unsorted.

This CDR3 is built from 12 residues. Looked up from germline, CDR1 is SGDLS and CDR2 is YYNGEE. V lost 0 bases to trimming and J lost 8 bases, with 5 bases between them. This clonotype has more than one count but fewer than ten. Its cognate antigen is unknown. Combining a sample-barcoded 5' primer with a J-beta primer mix, a second PCR ran for roughly 6 to 12 cycles. One entry per CDR3 protein, called by TCRdb with MiXCR from the 5' RACE reads. The sample records about a million distinct CDR3 sequences, about two fifths being singletons. The specimen was blood. This chain links TRBV9 with TRBJ2-2; D is unresolved. The clonotype comes from a man between 18 and 29 years old in good health. The CDR3 reads CASSVVGGELFF. The CDR3 DNA sequence: TGTGCCAGCAGCGTAGTTGGAGGGGAGCTGTTTTTT.